This TCR beta chain originates from a study of breast tumors, draining lymph nodes, adjacent tissues (TCRdb year 2016). Turning to the overall study: TCR beta repertoires were compared across tumor, adjacent nontumor tissue and axillary lymph nodes obtained from breast cancer patients. In human breast cancer, the study set out to evaluate how tumor, surrounding tissue and draining lymph node repertoires relate to one another and whether T cells may move between these sites.

Worth noting for this clonotype: Its antigen target is currently unknown. Per-base qualities were not stored, and no clone one base away is much larger.

From the cysteine through the phenylalanine, the CDR3 covers 14 amino acids. Left in the record is the CDR3 DNA by itself, 42 bases read in frame from the first base. V has 5 bases trimmed and J has 8 bases trimmed; junction bases matching no gene number 12. The CDR1 and CDR2 encoded by the germline V gene are SGHRS and YFSETQ. General findings and caveats noted by the study authors: The data were judged consistent with most tumor T cells deriving from the lymph node and then expanding within tumor tissue. Tumor T-cell repertoires showed less diversity than lymph node repertoires and more diversity than nontumor tissue repertoires, and tumor T-cell repertoires showed preferential V and J gene usage. Rather than being directly demonstrated, the conclusion that tumor T cells originate in lymph nodes was presented as consistent with a hypothesis. In luminal-like breast cancer, tumor and nontumor tissue repertoires resembled each other significantly more than in basal-like breast cancer.

The sequencing machine was an Illumina HiSeq 2000. Multiplex PCR amplification was used to build the TCR beta chain libraries. The amplified TCR beta chain products were analyzed by high-throughput sequencing. Using fastp trimming at Q25 and MiXCR clonotype assembly, TCRdb reanalyzed the public sequencing data and kept in-frame beta chains. Identical CDR3 proteins give one entry, which carries the most common genes and DNA. A total of over 250,000 distinct CDR3 sequences appear in this sample, 30% of them only once. About 1.2% of the sample rests with the top ten. Lymph node samples came from the axillary draining lymph nodes of breast cancer patients.

The TCR comes from a female donor with breast cancer. Some clones in this sample may be carry-over from other donors' samples. Sequencing was carried out using axillary lymph node tissue. The rearrangement combines TRBV5-1 with TRBJ2-5, and TRBD2 matches 7 of the central bases. The CDR3 has the sequence CASSPSGGKDTQYF. The DNA reads TGCGCCAGCAGTCCCTCGGGGGGAAAGGACACCCAGTACTTC.